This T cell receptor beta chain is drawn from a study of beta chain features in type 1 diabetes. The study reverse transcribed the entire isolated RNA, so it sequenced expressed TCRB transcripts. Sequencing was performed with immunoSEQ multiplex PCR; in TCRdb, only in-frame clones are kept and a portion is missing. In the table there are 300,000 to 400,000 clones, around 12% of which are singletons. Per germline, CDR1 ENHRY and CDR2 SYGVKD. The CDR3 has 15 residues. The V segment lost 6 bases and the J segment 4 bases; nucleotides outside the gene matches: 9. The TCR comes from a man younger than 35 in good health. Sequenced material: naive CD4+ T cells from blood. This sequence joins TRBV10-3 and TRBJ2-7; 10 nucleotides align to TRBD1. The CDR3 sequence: CAISREGTGDYEQYF. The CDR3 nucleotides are TGTGCCATCAGCCGAGAGGGGACAGGGGATTACGAGCAGTACTTC.